This TCR beta chain was retrieved from a study of post-analysis software for immune sequencing data. Findings and limits, study-wide: In patients, TRBV5-6, TRBV5-1 and TRBV20-1 belonged to roughly 5 TRBV segments found more frequently than in controls. People with multiple sclerosis had a significantly lower normalized Chao1 diversity than controls did. Samples from a shared batch, those prepared together, strongly co-clustered by F measure.

This clonotype was counted a few times. What it binds is not known. The authors incorporated unique molecular identifiers into the TCR beta cDNA libraries. From the PCR reads, TCRdb called clonotypes with MiXCR, one entry per CDR3 protein. The table lists some 690,000 distinct CDR3 sequences, about 32% of them singletons. The CDR3 sequence is 15 residues long. The V end was cut by 4 bases, the J end by 4 bases, with 14 bases between. From germline, CDR1 is SGHTA and CDR2 FQGNSA. Sequences were obtained from blood. This rearrangement joins TRBV7-2 to TRBJ2-1; D gene unclear. The TCR originated in a girl aged 5-17 years with multiple sclerosis. CDR3 residues: CASSSRRNKYNEQFF. CDR3 DNA sequence: TGTGCCAGCAGCTCTAGGCGGAATAAATACAATGAGCAGTTCTTC.